The 18 T cell receptor beta chains in this list originate from one sample, sequenced in a study of identical twins (dated by TCRdb to the mid-2010s). Library preparation used 5' RACE. Sequencing was carried out with an Illumina HiSeq 2000. The raw public reads went through TCRdb reprocessing: fastp at Q25, MiXCR clone calling, in-frame beta chains kept. Here each entry gathers all rows of one CDR3 protein and keeps the most common genes and DNA. The sample records some 690,000 distinct CDR3 sequences, 20% to 25% of which are singletons. In total, the top ten clones hold around 4.4% of the sample. The data were also submitted as part of a second study, on T cells expressing NK-cell markers.

Sequenced: PBMCs. These receptors came from a young woman in good health.

V usage is TRBV6-5 and J usage is TRBJ2-7, with 8 bases that match TRBD2. The CDR3 is 16 residues long. Per germline, CDR1 MNHEY and CDR2 SVGAGI. J was trimmed by 3 bases and V by 3 bases; bases with no gene match: 10. The CDR3: CASSYGDRTSLYEQYF. Here the CDR3 DNA reads TGTGCCAGCAGTTATGGAGACAGGACTAGCCTCTACGAGCAGTACTTC.

This clonotype was seen more than once but under ten times. The chain couples TRBV7-2 to TRBJ2-5; D may correspond to TRBD1 or TRBD2 (5 bases each). Between the trimmed V and J ends, which lost 5 bases and 3 bases, there was a span of 19 bases. Germline V gene lookup returns CDR1 SGHTA and CDR2 FQGNSA. The CDR3 totals 16 residues. CDR3 nucleotides: TGTGCCAGCAGCCTATCCCAGGGAGCAGCTAAAGAGACCCAGTACTTC. It encodes CASSLSQGAAKETQYF.

In this sample, this clonotype turned up a few times. The chain links TRBV12-3 or TRBV12-4 to TRBJ1-2; D is unclear. V lost 6 bases to trimming and J lost 7 bases, with 9 bases between them. The CDR3 contains 11 residues. CDR3 coding DNA: TGTGCCAGCAGCTCCGGGCCTGGCTACACCTTC. Protein: CASSSGPGYTF.

This clonotype was found a few times. The chain couples TRBV6-5 to TRBJ2-7, with a weak D call TRBD1 (5 bases). The CDR3 has 12 amino acids. Trimming took 8 bases from V and 0 from J, leaving 8 bases between them. Germline CDR1 reads MNHEY; CDR2 reads SVGAGI. The CDR3 nucleotides are TGTGCCAGCGGGGCAGCCTCCTACGAGCAGTACTTC. It is translated as CASGAASYEQYF.

This clonotype has at least ten counts. The chain joins TRBV20-1 to TRBJ1-6; weak D call: TRBD1 (5 bases). Germline CDR1 is DFQATT and CDR2 is SNEGSKA (reference sequence). This CDR3 spans 13 amino acids. Trimming took off 6 bases at V and 9 bases at J, with 15 bases between the two ends. The CDR3 bases are TGCAGTGCGACTACAGGCATAGCTTCACCCCTCCACTTT. This translates into CSATTGIASPLHF.

The genes are TRBV20-1 and TRBJ2-3, with 11 positions matching TRBD2. Germline-derived CDR1 and CDR2 are DFQATT and SNEGSKA (reference sequence). Trimming at V came to 7 bases and at J to 6 bases, leaving 9 bases not matched to a gene. This CDR3 comprises 14 residues. CDR3 bases: TGCAGTGGCGGGACTAGCGGAAGGTTCGATACGCAGTATTTT. Translating it yields CSGGTSGRFDTQYF.

The chain is built from TRBV4-3 and TRBJ2-2, with 8 nucleotides matching TRBD2. V shed 3 bases, J shed 2 bases, and the junction held 11 bases outside the gene matches. The CDR3 has 18 amino acids. The V gene's germline CDR1 is LGHNA and CDR2 YSLEER. CDR3 amino acids: CASSQGGAGVCNTGELFF. DNA of the CDR3: TGCGCCAGCAGCCAGGGGGGAGCGGGAGTATGTAACACCGGGGAGCTGTTTTTT.

J is TRBJ2-2 and V is TRBV12-3 or TRBV12-4; D is possibly TRBD1 (6 bases). The V gene lost 4 bases and the J gene lost 4 bases, with 10 bases spanning the gap. The CDR3 is made up of 14 amino acids. Here the CDR3 DNA reads TGTGCCAGCAGTTGGGACACCGTCACCGGGGAGCTGTTTTTT. Translated, it gives CASSWDTVTGELFF.

A few counts support this clonotype. The genes are TRBV20-1 and TRBJ2-1, with a possible D match to TRBD2 (6 bases). CDR1 and CDR2 from the germline V gene are DFQATT and SNEGSKA (reference sequence). This CDR3 has 15 residues. V was shortened by 3 bases and J by 8 bases, with 20 bases between the two germline ends. As DNA, the CDR3 is TGCAGTGCTAGTCGGTTAGACCGCGGGATGGATGAGCAGTTCTTC. Its protein is CSASRLDRGMDEQFF.

The chain joins TRBV4-3 to TRBJ2-2; 13 positions match TRBD2. CDR3 size: 17 residues. The J segment lost 5 bases and the V segment lost 2 bases, leaving 5 bases of the junction unmatched. Germline CDR1 is LGHNA and CDR2 is YSLEER. The CDR3 here is CASSQRLAGGGTGELFF. CDR3 coding DNA: TGCGCCAGCAGCCAACGACTAGCGGGAGGTGGGACCGGGGAGCTGTTTTTT.

The rearrangement links TRBV7-2 to TRBJ2-2; a possible D gene is TRBD2 (5 bases). Trimming took 5 bases from V and 6 from J, leaving 13 bases between them. Germline lookup yields CDR1 SGHTA and CDR2 FQGNSA. The CDR3 runs to 14 residues. The CDR3 loop is CASSLQTSAGELFF. The CDR3 region has the DNA TGTGCCAGCAGCCTCCAAACTAGTGCCGGGGAGCTGTTTTTT. Drawing the rest from reference TRBV7-2 and TRBJ2-2, the complete variable domain is GAGVSQSPSNKVTEKGKDVELRCDPISGHTALYWYRQSLGQGLEFLIYFQGNSAPDKSGLPSDRFSAERTGGSVSTLTIQRTQQEDSAVYLCASSLQTSAGELFFGEGSRLTVL.

This chain connects TRBV7-9 to TRBJ2-3, with D tentatively TRBD1 (6 bases). Germline V gene data show CDR1 as SEHNR and CDR2 as FQNEAQ (reference sequence). This CDR3 comprises 17 residues. Trimming shortened V by 1 base and J by 1 base, and 15 bases separated the two germline ends. The CDR3 nucleotides are TGTGCCAGCAGCTTAGGATTCCCGGACAGTCGCACAGATACGCAGTATTTT. This encodes CASSLGFPDSRTDTQYF.

The CDR3 region has the DNA TGTGCCAGCAGGGCCCCCAAGGGGGTAGAGGAGGAGACCCAGTACTTC. It is translated as CASRAPKGVEEETQYF. The chain uses TRBV6-1 and TRBJ2-5; a possible D gene is TRBD1 (6 bases). The CDR3 is 16 amino acids. CDR1 and CDR2 from the germline V gene are MNHNS and SASEGT. Trimming pared 6 bases from V and 5 bases from J, leaving 22 bases between.

The sample holds a few counts of this clonotype. The V and J genes are TRBV25-1 and TRBJ2-1; tentative D call: TRBD2 (6 bases). Germline CDR1 and CDR2: MGHDK and SYGVNS. This CDR3 spans 13 amino acids. The germline V and J ends were trimmed by 1 base and 6 bases, with 7 bases remaining between them. For the CDR3, the DNA is TGTGCCAGCAGTGAATTGGGACTCAATGAGCAGTTCTTC. It encodes CASSELGLNEQFF.

This clonotype was found a few times. V gene TRBV20-1 combines with J gene TRBJ2-3; D uncertain. CDR3 length equals 13 residues. CDR1 and CDR2 (germline): DFQATT, SNEGSKA (reference sequence). Trimming took 5 bases from V and 5 from J, leaving 14 bases between them. CDR3 in amino acids: CSAGGPDRDTQYF. The CDR3 DNA follows: TGCAGTGCTGGTGGACCTGATAGAGATACGCAGTATTTT.

CDR3: CASSLAWTGTTYEQYF. CDR3 nucleotides: TGCGCCAGCAGCTTGGCCTGGACAGGTACTACCTACGAGCAGTACTTC. The gene calls are TRBV5-1 and TRBJ2-7; TRBD1 matches at 7 bases. Trimming removed 0 bases from V and 2 bases from J; junction bases left unmatched: 8. The CDR3 sequence is 16 residues long. The germline V gene has CDR1 SGHRS and CDR2 YFSETQ.

Ten or more counts support this clonotype. The chain links TRBV7-9 to TRBJ1-2; D possibly corresponds to TRBD1 (5 bases). Per germline, CDR1 SEHNR and CDR2 FQNEAQ (reference sequence). V lost 2 bases and J 0 bases, leaving 13 bases between the germline ends. The length of the CDR3 is 16 residues. CDR3 loop: CASSLRDRTSNYGYTF. The CDR3 DNA reads TGTGCCAGCAGCTTAAGAGACAGAACCTCTAACTATGGCTACACCTTC. The full variable domain, in which reference TRBV7-9 and TRBJ1-2 provide the parts outside the CDR3, is DTGVSQNPRHKITKRGQNVTFRCDPISEHNRLYWYRQTLGQGPEFLTYFQNEAQLEKSRLLSDRFSAERPKGSFSTLEIQRTEQGDSAMYLCASSLRDRTSNYGYTFGSGTRLTVV.

There are a few counts of this clonotype. The J gene is TRBJ1-2, the V gene TRBV4-3; D may be TRBD1 (6 bases). V lost 4 bases and J 0 bases, leaving 18 bases between the germline ends. CDR1 LGHNA and CDR2 YSLEER come from the germline V gene. The CDR3 has 17 residues. Here the CDR3 reads CASSLRLGGLSNYGYTF. The CDR3, as DNA: TGCGCCAGCAGCCTTAGACTAGGGGGACTCTCTAACTATGGCTACACCTTC.